These 24 T cell receptor beta chains originate from one sample sequenced in a study of CD8 T cells in ankylosing spondylitis. Overall study results and limits: A motif in TCR beta, a set of roughly 8 highly homologous variants, appeared characteristic of ankylosing spondylitis blood.

Their antigen targets remain unknown. In TCRdb, the 5' RACE reads were re-called with MiXCR into one record per CDR3 protein. The sample consists of 200,000 to 250,000 distinct CDR3 sequences, approximately 7.4% of them appearing once. Sequenced sample: blood, either unsorted or a sorted T cell fraction (not recorded which). The receptors stem from a male donor with ankylosing spondylitis.

This clonotype was counted ten times or more. V is TRBV7-2 and J is TRBJ2-3; the D gene is possibly TRBD1 (5 bases). Germline V lookup: CDR1 SGHTA, CDR2 FQGNSA. The germline V and J ends were trimmed by 2 bases and 5 bases, with 8 bases remaining between them. The CDR3 length is 13 residues. The CDR3 DNA follows: TGTGCCAGCAGCTTACAGGGAATAGATACGCAGTATTTT. It encodes CASSLQGIDTQYF.

This clonotype appeared a few times. The J gene is TRBJ2-1, the V gene TRBV28, with D uncertain. Germline CDR1 and CDR2: MDHEN and SYDVKM. V was pared by 4 bases and J by 0 bases, with 13 bases between. The CDR3 length is 16 residues. CDR3 nucleotide sequence: TGTGCCAGCAGTTCTACTCCACCTAGCTCCTACAATGAGCAGTTCTTC. Translated, it gives CASSSTPPSSYNEQFF.

The chain carries TRBV18 and TRBJ2-3; a weak D match, TRBD2 (5 bases). CDR1 is KGHSH and CDR2 is LQKENI in the germline V gene. CDR3 length equals 15 residues. V dropped 3 bases and J dropped 3 bases, with 13 bases sitting between them. DNA for the CDR3: TGTGCCAGCTCACCTCCGGGGTGGGGTACAGATACGCAGTATTTT. Translation gives CASSPPGWGTDTQYF.

The sample holds many counts of this clonotype. J is TRBJ1-1 and V is TRBV9; TRBD1 matches 7 bases. V was clipped by 4 bases and J by 1 base; unmatched bases: 7. The CDR3 extends over 15 amino acids. Germline values: CDR1 SGDLS, CDR2 YYNGEE. The CDR3 reads CASSPRQGWNTEAFF. The DNA for the CDR3 is TGTGCCAGCAGCCCTAGACAGGGATGGAACACTGAAGCTTTCTTT.

The chain combines TRBV29-1 with TRBJ2-1, with D maybe TRBD1 (5 bases). The CDR3 covers 16 residues. The V and J ends lost 6 bases and 1 base respectively, with 19 bases between them. Germline V gene data show CDR1 as SQVTM and CDR2 as ANQGSEA. CDR3 nucleotides: TGCAGCGTGATTGGACACCTACTCAGTTCCTACAATGAGCAGTTCTTC. Translated: CSVIGHLLSSYNEQFF.

The rearrangement joins TRBV11-2 to TRBJ2-7; 9 bases match TRBD2. The CDR3 spans 15 residues. V gave up 4 bases and J gave up 0 bases; unmatched junction bases: 4. From germline, CDR1 is SGHAT and CDR2 FQNNGV. The CDR3 coding sequence is TGTGCCAGCAGCTCCCGTAGCGGGGGCTCCTACGAGCAGTACTTC. Amino acid sequence: CASSSRSGGSYEQYF.

A word on this clonotype: This may arise from a read error, as a much more abundant clone is one base away. The rearrangement links TRBV7-9 to TRBJ1-1; 7 positions match TRBD1. Germline V gene lookup returns CDR1 SEHNR and CDR2 FQNEAQ (reference sequence). The CDR3 totals 13 residues. DNA for the CDR3: TGTGCCAGCAGCGTGGGACAGAACACTGAAGCTTACTTT. Protein product: CASSVGQNTEAYF.

The rearrangement links TRBV4-3 to TRBJ2-5, with a tentative D call TRBD2 (5 bases). The V gene's germline CDR1 is LGHNA and CDR2 YSLEER. This CDR3 has 14 residues. V dropped 1 base and J dropped 3 bases, with 9 bases sitting between them. The CDR3 nucleotides are TGCGCCAGCAGCCAAGCCCTAGCCGAAGAGACCCAGTACTTC. As protein: CASSQALAEETQYF.

This clonotype was observed at least ten times. V is TRBV7-6 and J is TRBJ1-1; 8 bases match TRBD1. Looked up from germline, CDR1 is SGHVS and CDR2 is FNYEAQ. The CDR3 is 12 residues long. J was trimmed by 6 bases and V by 6 bases; bases with no gene match: 3. Here the CDR3 reads CASRTTGAEAFF. In nucleotides, the CDR3 is TGTGCCAGCAGAACGACAGGGGCTGAAGCTTTCTTT.

In its sample, this clonotype was seen many times. J is TRBJ2-3 and V is TRBV20-1, with a weak D call TRBD2 (6 bases). The V gene lost 0 bases and the J gene lost 4 bases, with 20 bases spanning the gap. Germline CDR1 DFQATT, CDR2 SNEGSKA (reference sequence). This CDR3 contains 17 residues. The CDR3 DNA reads TGCAGTGCTAGAGAAGAGTGGAATAGCGCGGGGCCAGATACGCAGTATTTT. It specifies CSAREEWNSAGPDTQYF.

This clonotype has at least ten counts. The chain couples TRBV27 to TRBJ2-5, with D unclear. Trimming took 4 bases from V and 1 from J, leaving 13 bases between them. The germline CDR1 and CDR2 sequences are MNHEY and SMNVEV (reference sequence). This CDR3 has 15 residues. The CDR3 protein is CASSSLVDTQETQYF. The CDR3 region has the DNA TGTGCCAGCAGTTCCCTTGTCGACACCCAAGAGACCCAGTACTTC.

The rearrangement uses TRBV5-1 and TRBJ2-7, with 9 bases aligning to TRBD2. This CDR3 is built from 17 residues. V trimming: 2 bases; J trimming: 5 bases; junction bases outside the gene matches: 14. CDR1 and CDR2 (germline): SGHRS, YFSETQ. DNA for the CDR3: TGCGCCAGCAGCTTATTAGCGGGGGCCCTGATAATGAACGAGCAGTACTTC. Translating gives CASSLLAGALIMNEQYF.

This clonotype has a count of ten or more. This chain uses TRBV11-1 with TRBJ2-1; 13 bases agree with TRBD2. Looked up from germline, CDR1 is SGHAT and CDR2 is FQDESV (reference sequence). Trimming took 4 bases from V and 3 from J; bases not matched to a gene: 9. The length of the CDR3 is 18 residues. CDR3 loop: CASSSIGTSGIRYNEQFF. CDR3 in DNA: TGTGCCAGCAGCTCCATAGGGACTAGCGGGATCCGCTACAATGAGCAGTTCTTC.

The sample holds many counts of this clonotype. The rearrangement uses TRBV7-8 and TRBJ1-5; D gene uncertain. Germline CDR1 is SGHVS and CDR2 is FQNEAQ. V was cut by 4 bases and J by 4 bases, with 14 bases left in between. The CDR3 runs to 15 residues. CDR3 DNA: TGTGCCAGCAGCTCCGGGAGGTTGGGGAATCAGCCCCAGCATTTT. Its translation: CASSSGRLGNQPQHF.

Ten or more counts support this clonotype. V usage is TRBV6-2 or TRBV6-3 and J usage is TRBJ1-2; D remains ambiguous. The germline gives CDR1 MNHEY, CDR2 SVGEGT. The V and J ends lost 8 bases and 3 bases respectively, with 25 bases between them. The CDR3 is 17 residues long. The CDR3 region is CASAQDDERSSHYGYTF. As DNA, the CDR3 is TGTGCCAGCGCCCAAGATGATGAGCGGAGCAGTCACTATGGCTACACCTTC.

In this sample, this clonotype turned up many times. J is TRBJ2-2 and V is TRBV5-6, with D hard to call. Trimming cost V 0 bases and J 4 bases, with 7 bases left between them. The CDR3 covers 14 residues. Germline V gene lookup returns CDR1 SGHDT and CDR2 YYEEEE. The CDR3 bases are TGTGCCAGCAGCTTGGAGACGACCACCGGGGAGCTGTTTTTT. It translates to CASSLETTTGELFF.

This clonotype was seen repeatedly, ten times or more. The chain carries TRBV24-1 and TRBJ2-1; D may match TRBD1 or TRBD2 (5 bases each). V lost 2 bases, J lost 8 bases, and 15 bases lay in between. Germline V CDR1 and CDR2: KGHDR, SFDVKD. The CDR3 is made up of 15 amino acids. CDR3 in amino acids: CATSDSEWGKYEQFF. CDR3 DNA sequence: TGTGCCACCAGTGATTCGGAGTGGGGGAAGTATGAGCAGTTCTTC.

Only a few counts were recorded for this clonotype. This chain joins TRBV27 and TRBJ2-7; TRBD2 matches at 9 bases. The length of the CDR3 is 14 residues. The J segment lost 2 bases and the V segment lost 7 bases, leaving 6 bases of the junction unmatched. CDR1 MNHEY and CDR2 SMNVEV come from the germline V gene (reference sequence). CDR3 sequence (DNA): TGTGCCAGCACCACTAGCGGGCCAACCTACGAGCAGTACTTC. As protein: CASTTSGPTYEQYF.

This clonotype was found many times. The rearrangement links TRBV12-3 or TRBV12-4 to TRBJ1-1; D gene ambiguous. V dropped 7 bases and J dropped 4 bases, with 10 bases sitting between them. The CDR3 is 12 residues long. CDR3: CASILGSTEAFF. DNA of the CDR3: TGTGCCAGCATACTGGGAAGCACTGAAGCTTTCTTT.

A few counts support this clonotype. The chain employs TRBV7-9 and TRBJ2-7; D is perhaps TRBD1 or TRBD2 (5 bases each). Trimming pared 7 bases from V and 3 bases from J, leaving 19 bases between. The CDR3 consists of 15 residues. Germline V gene data show CDR1 as SEHNR and CDR2 as FQNEAQ (reference sequence). CDR3: CASTLAQGAIYEQYF. As DNA, the CDR3 is TGTGCCAGCACCCTGGCCCAGGGAGCCATCTACGAGCAGTACTTC.

Many counts were recorded for this clonotype. This chain links TRBV27 with TRBJ2-7; D is ambiguous. V was shortened by 4 bases and J by 0 bases, with 10 bases between the two germline ends. The CDR3 loop spans 14 amino acids. Germline-derived CDR1 and CDR2 are MNHEY and SMNVEV (reference sequence). CDR3 protein: CASSSSLSSYEQYF. The CDR3 DNA is TGTGCCAGCAGTTCGTCTCTCTCCTCCTACGAGCAGTACTTC.

This clonotype was seen at least ten times. V usage is TRBV20-1 and J usage is TRBJ2-1; TRBD2 agrees at 14 bases. Losses at the gene ends were 0 bases for V and 1 base for J; bases not matched to a gene: 8. This CDR3 is built from 19 residues. The germline V gene encodes CDR1 DFQATT and CDR2 SNEGSKA (reference sequence). The CDR3 DNA is TGCAGTGCTAGAGATTTCGGGACTAGCGGGAGTCGGTCCTACAATGAGCAGTTCTTC. This codes for CSARDFGTSGSRSYNEQFF.

This clonotype was seen a few times. The rearrangement uses TRBV4-3 and TRBJ2-7; unclear D gene. Trimming shortened V by 0 bases and J by 4 bases, and 10 bases separated the two germline ends. The CDR3 extends over 14 amino acids. Germline values: CDR1 LGHNA, CDR2 YSLEER. CDR3 bases: TGCGCCAGCAGCCAAGAAGTTTTCATGTACGAGCAGTACTTC. Residues: CASSQEVFMYEQYF.

This clonotype was picked up many times. The genes are TRBV12-3 or TRBV12-4 and TRBJ2-2; D unclear. This CDR3 region has 12 residues. V lost 3 bases and J 6 bases, leaving 5 bases between the germline ends. The CDR3 sequence is CASSFGAGELFF. CDR3 bases: TGTGCCAGCAGTTTCGGTGCCGGGGAGCTGTTTTTT.